This paragraph reports one T cell receptor (beta chain). Its antigen remains unknown. The CDR3 is made up of 14 amino acids. Trimming removed 6 bases from V and 4 bases from J, with 15 bases in between. This sample was included in a study of blood T cells in healthy people across ages. The study, taken as a whole, reports: The study could not conclusively compare naive and antigen-experienced cells, given its unsorted PBMCs. It was the long-lived donors that had more naive CD4+ cells and higher diversity than aged donors.

Primed by a sample-barcoded 5' primer and a J-beta primer mix, a second PCR proceeded for about 7 to 12 cycles. CDR3-containing paired-end reads numbering at least 2.5 million came from each sample. Using its own MiXCR run on the 5' RACE reads, TCRdb lists one record per CDR3 protein. The sample lists 1.5 million to 2 million distinct CDR3 sequences; approximately 30% were seen once. The chain links TRBV12-3 or TRBV12-4 to TRBJ1-2, with D uncertain. The sample was blood. The receptor's source is a woman aged 25 to 39 in good health. CDR3 loop: CASSPAGSGYGYTF. The CDR3 DNA reads TGTGCCAGCAGCCCCGCGGGATCTGGCTATGGCTACACCTTC.